This paragraph reports one TCR beta chain. This specimen includes other DNA sequences encoding the same CDR3. The table came from immunoSEQ multiplex PCR; TCRdb's copy has only in-frame clones and leaves some out. Of around 67,000 clones in the sample, roughly 90% were seen once. The data are from a study of T cell changes during pregnancy in multiple sclerosis. Germline V CDR1 and CDR2: SGHRS, YFSETQ. The CDR3 loop spans 14 amino acids. Trimming pared 0 bases from V and 8 bases from J, leaving 11 bases between. The gene calls are TRBV5-1 and TRBJ1-4; no clear D gene. Sequences were derived from peripheral blood, sampled after pregnancy. The clonotype comes from a female donor in good health, enrolled as a control in a pregnancy study. CDR3 residues: CASSLGGLGEKLFF. The DNA of the CDR3 is TGCGCCAGCAGCTTGGGCGGACTCGGGGAAAAACTGTTTTTT.